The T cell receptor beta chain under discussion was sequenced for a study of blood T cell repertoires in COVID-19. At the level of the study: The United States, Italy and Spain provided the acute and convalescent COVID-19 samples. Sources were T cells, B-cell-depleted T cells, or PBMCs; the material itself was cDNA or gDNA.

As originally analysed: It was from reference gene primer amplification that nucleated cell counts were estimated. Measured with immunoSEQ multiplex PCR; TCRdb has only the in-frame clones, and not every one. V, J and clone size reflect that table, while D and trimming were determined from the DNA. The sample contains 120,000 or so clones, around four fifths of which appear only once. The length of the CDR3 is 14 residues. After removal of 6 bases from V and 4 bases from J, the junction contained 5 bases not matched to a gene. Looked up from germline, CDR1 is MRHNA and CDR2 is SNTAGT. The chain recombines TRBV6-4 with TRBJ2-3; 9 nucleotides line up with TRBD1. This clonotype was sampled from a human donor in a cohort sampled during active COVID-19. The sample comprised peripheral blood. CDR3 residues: CASSEQGAADTQYF. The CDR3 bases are TGTGCCAGCAGCGAACAGGGGGCCGCAGATACGCAGTATTTT.